The 21 T cell receptor beta chains given below trace back to one sample, sequenced in a study of human T cells and chemical hapten exposure (dated by TCRdb to the early 2020s). This specimen's time point label, interpreted: patch test 2, 6 weeks after DPC sensitization. The intended sense of this specimen's treatment or condition label: therapeutic diphenylcyclopropenone sensitization with weekly scalp DPC. Library preparation was by RACE. The sample was run on a NextSeq 500. The raw public reads went through TCRdb reprocessing: fastp at Q25, MiXCR clone calling, in-frame beta chains kept. Under each unique CDR3 protein, matching rows form one entry showing the most common genes and DNA. This sample has tens of thousands of distinct CDR3 sequences in its table, and approximately 10% of those were observed once. The ten largest clones add up to 6.8% of the sample. The source material was whole blood, sampled in connection with sensitization to the hapten diphenylcyclopropenone (DPC). The receptors originated from a woman aged 50 to 60 with alopecia areata. Some clones in this sample may be carry-over from other donors' samples.

This clonotype appeared many times. The chain recombines TRBV6-1 with TRBJ1-1; a possible D gene is TRBD1 (5 bases). Trimming pared 5 bases from V and 3 bases from J, leaving 10 bases between. This CDR3 comprises 13 residues. Germline loops: CDR1 MNHNS, CDR2 SASEGT. The CDR3 loop is CASSRRGDTEAFF. CDR3 nucleotides: TGTGCCAGCAGTAGAAGGGGCGACACTGAAGCTTTCTTT.

The V and J genes are TRBV19 and TRBJ1-2; D unclear. V shed 5 bases and J shed 8 bases, with 18 bases lying between them. Germline V gene lookup returns CDR1 LNHDA and CDR2 SQIVND (reference sequence). This CDR3 region has 14 residues. The CDR3 DNA sequence: TGTGCCAGTAGTCCCCCAGGCGAGCGGAGGGGCTACACCTTC. Amino acids: CASSPPGERRGYTF.

This clonotype occurred many times. The rearrangement joins TRBV7-8 to TRBJ1-5; D remains ambiguous. This CDR3 is 15 amino acids long. V lost 4 bases and J lost 4, with 14 bases in between. Germline V gene sequence: CDR1 SGHVS, CDR2 FQNEAQ. The CDR3 DNA reads TGTGCCAGCAGCTCTCACCGGGTCCTAAATCAGCCCCAGCATTTT. Translated, it gives CASSSHRVLNQPQHF. The entire variable domain, with the rest obtained from reference TRBV7-8 and TRBJ1-5, is as follows: GAGVSQSPRYKVAKRGQDVALRCDPISGHVSLFWYQQALGQGPEFLTYFQNEAQLDKSGLPSDRFFAERPEGSVSTLKIQRTQQEDSAVYLCASSSHRVLNQPQHFGDGTRLSIL.

Ten or more counts support this clonotype. This chain links TRBV20-1 with TRBJ2-5, with 8 bases aligning to TRBD2. V trimming: 7 bases; J trimming: 5 bases; junction bases outside the gene matches: 6. The CDR3 sequence is 12 residues long. Germline lookup yields CDR1 DFQATT and CDR2 SNEGSKA (reference sequence). CDR3: CSVSSGGETQYF. Written as DNA, the CDR3 is TGCAGTGTTAGCAGCGGGGGCGAGACCCAGTACTTC.

The sample holds many counts of this clonotype. The V and J genes are TRBV20-1 and TRBJ1-5; TRBD1 agrees at 7 bases. The trim removed 0 bases at V and 0 bases at J, leaving 8 bases unmatched. The CDR3 sequence is 17 residues long. CDR1 is DFQATT, CDR2 SNEGSKA, per germline (reference sequence). This CDR3 reads CSARDSTTGTSNQPQHF. The CDR3 bases are TGCAGTGCTAGAGATTCTACGACAGGGACTAGCAATCAGCCCCAGCATTTT.

This chain connects TRBV29-1 to TRBJ1-4, with D maybe TRBD1 (5 bases). Germline CDR1 reads SQVTM; CDR2 reads ANQGSEA. V was shortened by 4 bases and J by 0 bases, with 6 bases between the two germline ends. The CDR3 is made up of 13 amino acids. CDR3 in amino acids: CSVGQPTNEKLFF. CDR3 coding DNA: TGCAGCGTTGGACAGCCAACTAATGAAAAACTGTTTTTT.

At least ten counts were recorded for this clonotype. The gene calls are TRBV7-6 and TRBJ1-2, with 8 positions matching TRBD1. V gave up 5 bases and J gave up 7 bases; unmatched junction bases: 9. Germline V gives CDR1 SGHVS, CDR2 FNYEAQ. CDR3 length: 14 amino acids. CDR3 loop: CASSGGQGGSGYTF. CDR3 in DNA: TGTGCCAGCAGCGGCGGACAGGGTGGTTCTGGCTACACCTTC.

As to this clonotype: Possible read error: a much larger clone is one base away. The J gene is TRBJ2-3, the V gene TRBV6-4; possibly TRBD1 for D (5 bases). The V gene's germline CDR1 is MRHNA and CDR2 SNTAGT. Deletions cut 2 bases from V and 4 bases from J, with 10 bases between. The CDR3 sequence is 14 residues long. The CDR3 reads CASSDGIGADTQYF. The CDR3 coding sequence is TGTGCCAGCAGTGACGGGATAGGGGCAGATACGCAGTATTTT.

This clonotype was found a few times. The V and J genes are TRBV18 and TRBJ1-3; perhaps TRBD1 as D (5 bases). Germline CDR1 and CDR2: KGHSH and LQKENI. The CDR3 sequence is 15 residues long. V was cut by 2 bases and J by 0 bases, with 8 bases left in between. The CDR3 loop reads CASSPSGTSGNTIYF. CDR3 bases: TGTGCCAGCTCACCATCAGGGACCTCTGGAAACACCATATATTTT.

The sample holds many counts of this clonotype. The rearrangement joins TRBV5-5 to TRBJ2-1, with TRBD2 as a possible D gene (6 bases). The germline CDR1 and CDR2 sequences are SGHKS and YYEKEE (reference sequence). This CDR3 has 17 amino acids. V gave up 4 bases and J gave up 5 bases, with 22 bases separating them. Written as DNA, the CDR3 is TGTGCCAGCAGCCCACGCGGGGACTGGCGGGAAGACAATGAGCAGTTCTTC. This encodes CASSPRGDWREDNEQFF. The full variable domain, its missing parts supplied by reference TRBV5-5 and TRBJ2-1, is DAGVTQSPTHLIKTRGQQVTLRCSPISGHKSVSWYQQVLGQGPQFIFQYYEKEERGRGNFPDRFSARQFPNYSSELNVNALLLGDSALYLCASSPRGDWREDNEQFFGPGTRLTVL.

V is TRBV20-1 and J is TRBJ2-7; 11 nucleotides match TRBD2. There are 13 residues in the CDR3. Trimming at V came to 6 bases and at J to 3 bases, leaving 4 bases not matched to a gene. CDR1 DFQATT and CDR2 SNEGSKA come from the germline V gene (reference sequence). The CDR3 here is CSALGTSGYEQYF. Here the CDR3 DNA reads TGCAGTGCCCTCGGGACTAGCGGCTACGAGCAGTACTTC.

The table lists this clonotype with a few counts. The rearrangement joins TRBV13 to TRBJ2-7; 8 bases fit TRBD1. CDR3 length: 14 residues. V gave up 3 bases and J gave up 7 bases; unmatched junction bases: 8. Germline values: CDR1 PRHDT, CDR2 FYEKMQ (reference sequence). CDR3 protein: CASSLGRGRREQYF. The CDR3 coding sequence is TGTGCCAGCAGCTTGGGCAGGGGGCGACGAGAGCAGTACTTC.

The V and J genes are TRBV7-8 and TRBJ1-6, with D perhaps TRBD1 (5 bases). The length of the CDR3 is 16 residues. V lost 1 base to trimming and J lost 3 bases, with 10 bases between them. Germline V gives CDR1 SGHVS, CDR2 FQNEAQ. The CDR3 nucleotides read TGTGCCAGCAGCTTAGATTCGGGGGTCTATAATTCACCCCTCCACTTT. Encoded protein: CASSLDSGVYNSPLHF.

This clonotype has a handful of counts. The V call is TRBV7-6, the J call TRBJ2-5; no definite D call. The germline V and J ends were trimmed by 5 bases and 4 bases, with 11 bases remaining between them. CDR1 and CDR2 from the germline V gene are SGHVS and FNYEAQ. CDR3 length equals 13 residues. Written as DNA, the CDR3 is TGTGCCAGCAGCGTCAGGTCGCCAGAGACCCAGTACTTC. Encoded protein: CASSVRSPETQYF. Drawing the rest from reference TRBV7-6 and TRBJ2-5, the complete variable domain is GAGVSQSPRYKVTKRGQDVALRCDPISGHVSLYWYRQALGQGPEFLTYFNYEAQQDKSGLPNDRFSAERPEGSISTLTIQRTEQRDSAMYRCASSVRSPETQYFGPGTRLLVL.

The chain recombines TRBV29-1 with TRBJ2-1, with 11 positions matching TRBD2. V gave up 5 bases and J gave up 4 bases; unmatched junction bases: 4. The CDR3 is 14 amino acids. CDR1 is SQVTM and CDR2 is ANQGSEA in the germline V gene. CDR3 bases: TGCAGCGTTCTGGGACTAGCGGAGTACAATGAGCAGTTCTTC. Its translation: CSVLGLAEYNEQFF.

This clonotype was detected many times. The chain uses TRBV20-1 and TRBJ2-3; TRBD2 might be the D (7 bases). Trimming shortened V by 5 bases and J by 4 bases, and 16 bases separated the two germline ends. Germline V gene sequence: CDR1 DFQATT, CDR2 SNEGSKA (reference sequence). The CDR3 length is 14 residues. CDR3 sequence: CSARLAGGADTQYF. The CDR3 nucleotides are TGCAGTGCTCGACTAGCCGGGGGCGCAGATACGCAGTATTTT.

This clonotype has only a few counts. The V call is TRBV20-1, the J call TRBJ2-3; D gene unclear. Germline V gene lookup returns CDR1 DFQATT and CDR2 SNEGSKA (reference sequence). The CDR3 has 16 amino acids. V was trimmed by 0 bases and J by 1 base, leaving 14 bases between them. CDR3 sequence reads: CSARDMRIGGTDTQYF. CDR3 sequence (DNA): TGCAGTGCTAGAGATATGAGAATCGGAGGCACAGATACGCAGTATTTT.

Many counts were recorded for this clonotype. The V call is TRBV5-6, the J call TRBJ1-4; maybe TRBD1 (5 bases). Germline assignment: CDR1 SGHDT and CDR2 YYEEEE. Trimming stripped 3 bases from V and 7 bases from J, with 19 bases between. The CDR3 runs 16 residues. CDR3 sequence (DNA): TGTGCCAGCAGCTACGTTTCGGAGGGGCAGGGTGAAAAACTGTTTTTT. This codes for CASSYVSEGQGEKLFF.

This clonotype appeared many times. V is TRBV19 and J is TRBJ1-5; D ambiguous. Per germline, CDR1 LNHDA and CDR2 SQIVND (reference sequence). V was clipped by 3 bases and J by 4 bases, with 13 bases between them. This CDR3 spans 15 amino acids. The CDR3 loop is CASSIVHEANQPQHF. The CDR3 nucleotides read TGTGCCAGTAGTATTGTACACGAAGCAAATCAGCCCCAGCATTTT.

The V gene is TRBV29-1, the J gene TRBJ1-2; no clear D. Germline V CDR1 and CDR2: SQVTM, ANQGSEA. With 5 bases removed from V and 8 bases from J, the gap between germline ends came to 18 bases. This CDR3 region has 13 residues. This CDR3 reads CSVRRGWTEGYTF. The CDR3 nucleotides read TGCAGCGTTCGCCGTGGATGGACGGAGGGCTACACCTTC.

This clonotype has just a few counts. CDR3 protein: CASSPGGSRWDTQYF. CDR3 nucleotide sequence: TGTGCCAGCAGCCCGGGCGGGAGTCGGTGGGATACGCAGTATTTT. The chain joins TRBV7-7 to TRBJ2-3; 7 positions agree with TRBD2. Germline V CDR1 and CDR2: SSHAT, FNYEAQ (reference sequence). This CDR3 comprises 15 residues. V lost 5 bases to trimming and J lost 6 bases; unmatched junction nucleotides: 11.